This record looks at one T cell receptor (beta chain) sequence and its context. Its antigen remains unidentified. The sample contains more than one DNA sequence encoding this CDR3. The data were taken from a study of shared clonotypes between healthy human individuals. Every one of the donors was a Caucasian adult that lived in Nashville, Tennessee. TCRdb's copy holds only in-frame clones and misses some; the assay was immunoSEQ multiplex PCR. The table records millions of clones, roughly 92% of them present only once. General study results and limits: Rarefaction indicated that sorted-subset sequencing remained incomplete although depth was large. Clonotypes which were not shared had lower generation probabilities than clonotypes that all four donors shared. Sampling covered blood only; tissue repertoires likely differ.

The CDR3 loop spans 15 amino acids. Germline V gene data show CDR1 as MNHNY and CDR2 as SVGAGI (reference sequence). The V end lost 0 bases, the J end lost 4 bases, and 13 bases lay between the germline ends. This receptor was identified in a man aged 18 to 35 in good health. Sample: naive CD4+ T cells sorted from blood. Subset of the sample: CD45RA+ positively selected. The chain couples TRBV6-6 to TRBJ2-7, with D perhaps matching TRBD1 or TRBD2 (5 bases each). CDR3 sequence reads: CASSYSGTGNYEQYF. In DNA, the CDR3 is TGTGCCAGCAGTTACTCGGGGACGGGAAATTACGAGCAGTACTTC.